These 30 T cell receptor beta chains were all obtained from the same sample, sequenced in a study of shared clonotypes between healthy human individuals. The data were produced by immunoSEQ multiplex PCR, yet TCRdb's version contains in-frame clones alone and is incomplete. This table has about 2.5 million clones, under 95% appearing once. The sequenced sample consisted of naive CD4+ T cells from PBMCs. Subset in this sample: CD45RA+ positively selected. The source is a young man in good health. Some clones in this sample may be carry-over from other donors' samples.

The DNA for the CDR3 is TGTGCCAGCAGTTATTTGGGACTGGGACGTTCCTACGAGCAGTACTTC. Translated, it gives CASSYLGLGRSYEQYF. This chain links TRBV6-5 with TRBJ2-5; maybe TRBD2 (6 bases). The end of the DNA aligns better with TRBJ2-7, so the J call may be wrong. CDR3 length: 16 residues. CDR1 MNHEY and CDR2 SVGAGI come from the germline V gene.

The genes are TRBV7-9 and TRBJ2-1; TRBD2 aligns across 13 bases. This CDR3 comprises 15 residues. The junction had 2 bases not matched to a gene; V was cut back by 4 bases and J by 5 bases. CDR1 is SEHNR, CDR2 FQNEAQ, per germline (reference sequence). The CDR3 loop is CASSSGTSGNNEQFF. In DNA, the CDR3 is TGTGCCAGCAGCTCCGGGACTAGCGGGAACAATGAGCAGTTCTTC.

This rearrangement joins TRBV7-9 to TRBJ1-5; the match to TRBD1 covers 7 bases. V shed 2 bases and J 5 bases; nucleotides not matched to a gene: 3. The CDR3 totals 14 residues. The germline V gene encodes CDR1 SEHNR and CDR2 FQNEAQ (reference sequence). CDR3 in amino acids: CASSLQGGYQPQHF. In nucleotides, the CDR3 is TGTGCCAGCAGCTTACAAGGGGGCTATCAGCCCCAGCATTTT.

This chain connects TRBV5-1 to TRBJ2-3, with a possible D match to TRBD2 (6 bases). Germline V gene sequence: CDR1 SGHRS, CDR2 YFSETQ. The ends were cut back, 4 bases at V and 2 bases at J, with 20 bases in the middle. The CDR3 runs to 17 residues. The CDR3 DNA is TGCGCCAGCAGCCCGCTAGTCGGGGGTACCGACACAGATACGCAGTATTTT. Protein: CASSPLVGGTDTDTQYF.

The CDR3 sequence: CATSRARGMNTEAFF. DNA of the CDR3: TGTGCCACCAGCAGAGCGAGGGGCATGAACACTGAAGCTTTCTTT. J is TRBJ1-1 and V is TRBV15; D is possibly TRBD1 (5 bases). The germline gives CDR1 LNHNV, CDR2 YYDKDF (reference sequence). Trimming shortened V by 1 base and J by 0 bases, and 9 bases separated the two germline ends. This CDR3 is built from 15 residues. Looking up the rest from reference TRBV15 and TRBJ1-1 gives the full variable domain: DAMVIQNPRYQVTQFGKPVTLSCSQTLNHNVMYWYQQKSSQAPKLLFHYYDKDFNNEADTPDNFQSRRPNTSFCFLDIRSPGLGDTAMYLCATSRARGMNTEAFFGQGTRLTVV.

CDR3 in DNA: TGCAGCGTTTACATCAGGTCCTACAATGAGCAGTTCTTC. Its protein is CSVYIRSYNEQFF. The chain recombines TRBV29-1 with TRBJ2-1; the D is unclear. Germline V gene data show CDR1 as SQVTM and CDR2 as ANQGSEA. This CDR3 comprises 13 residues. V was trimmed by 5 bases and J by 1 base, leaving 9 bases between them.

The CDR3 sequence is CASSLFTTLRGGLTYEQYF. The DNA of the CDR3 is TGCGCCAGCAGCTTGTTCACCACCCTAAGGGGGGGGCTTACCTACGAGCAGTACTTC. The rearrangement links TRBV5-1 to TRBJ2-7, with D possibly being TRBD2 (7 bases). Trimming left V 1 base short and J 2 bases short, with 25 bases between. The length of the CDR3 is 19 residues. Per the germline V gene, CDR1 is SGHRS and CDR2 is YFSETQ. Full variable domain (remainder filled in from reference TRBV5-1 and TRBJ2-7): KAGVTQTPRYLIKTRGQQVTLSCSPISGHRSVSWYQQTPGQGLQFLFEYFSETQRNKGNFPGRFSGRQFSNSRSEMNVSTLELGDSALYLCASSLFTTLRGGLTYEQYFGPGTRLTVT.

In its sample, this clone was seen once. The sample has other DNA sequences that encode this CDR3 too. The CDR3 nucleotides are TGTGCCAGCAGCCCCCGGGGGGAGACCCAGTACTTC. Translation: CASSPRGETQYF. The genes are TRBV7-9 and TRBJ2-5; maybe TRBD2 (6 bases). This CDR3 region has 12 residues. Germline V gene data show CDR1 as SEHNR and CDR2 as FQNEAQ (reference sequence). With 5 bases removed from V and 5 bases from J, the gap between germline ends came to 9 bases.

The rearrangement links TRBV19 to TRBJ2-7; a possible D gene is TRBD1 (6 bases). In germline, CDR1 is LNHDA, CDR2 SQIVND (reference sequence). V was cut by 1 base and J by 1 base, with 17 bases left in between. The CDR3 runs 17 residues. CDR3 in DNA: TGTGCCAGTAGTATAGTCCGGTCAGGGGTCCGTTCCTACGAGCAGTACTTC. Residues: CASSIVRSGVRSYEQYF.

The CDR3 loop is CASSTLAKGADTQYF. In nucleotides, the CDR3 is TGTGCCAGTAGTACCCTAGCGAAAGGGGCAGATACGCAGTATTTT. V and J are TRBV19 and TRBJ2-3, with TRBD2 as a possible D gene (6 bases). The length of the CDR3 is 15 residues. V was cut by 4 bases and J by 4 bases, with 15 bases left in between. Germline loops: CDR1 LNHDA, CDR2 SQIVND (reference sequence).

The genes are TRBV7-2 and TRBJ1-2, with a possible D match to TRBD1 (6 bases). The CDR3 is made up of 15 amino acids. Germline V gives CDR1 SGHTA, CDR2 FQGNSA. The V end lost 5 bases, the J end lost 8 bases, and 21 bases lay between the germline ends. The CDR3 sequence: CASSVITGSGMGYTF. The DNA for the CDR3 is TGTGCCAGCAGCGTAATAACAGGGAGCGGAATGGGCTACACCTTC. The full variable domain, rest sourced from reference TRBV7-2 and TRBJ1-2, is GAGVSQSPSNKVTEKGKDVELRCDPISGHTALYWYRQSLGQGLEFLIYFQGNSAPDKSGLPSDRFSAERTGGSVSTLTIQRTQQEDSAVYLCASSVITGSGMGYTFGSGTRLTVV.

This chain connects TRBV15 to TRBJ2-2; TRBD2 agrees at 9 bases. Losses at the gene ends were 5 bases for V and 6 bases for J; bases not matched to a gene: 10. The germline CDR1 and CDR2 sequences are LNHNV and YYDKDF (reference sequence). This CDR3 spans 16 amino acids. CDR3 in amino acids: CATSYRQREVPGELFF. The CDR3 DNA is TGTGCCACCAGCTACCGCCAGCGGGAGGTTCCCGGGGAGCTGTTTTTT. Full variable domain (rest looked up from reference TRBV15 and TRBJ2-2): DAMVIQNPRYQVTQFGKPVTLSCSQTLNHNVMYWYQQKSSQAPKLLFHYYDKDFNNEADTPDNFQSRRPNTSFCFLDIRSPGLGDTAMYLCATSYRQREVPGELFFGEGSRLTVL.

The V gene is TRBV2, the J gene TRBJ2-5; 11 bases map to TRBD1. The CDR3 spans 15 residues. The trim removed 4 bases at V and 5 bases at J, leaving 6 bases unmatched. CDR1 and CDR2 from the germline V gene are SNHLY and FYNNEI. The CDR3 protein is CASSGTGGEWETQYF. CDR3 DNA sequence: TGTGCCAGCAGTGGGACAGGGGGCGAGTGGGAGACCCAGTACTTC.

The table lists this clone with a few counts. The J gene is TRBJ1-1, the V gene TRBV5-4, with D tentatively TRBD1 (5 bases). The CDR3 is 14 amino acids. V shed 5 bases and J shed 3 bases, with 14 bases lying between them. Germline V gene sequence: CDR1 SGHNT, CDR2 YYREEE (reference sequence). The CDR3 loop reads CASSPGSGDTEAFF. The CDR3 region has the DNA TGTGCCAGCAGTCCAGGGTCGGGCGACACTGAAGCTTTCTTT.

Comments on this clone: Other DNA sequences from this sample encode an identical CDR3 as well. The V call is TRBV11-1, the J call TRBJ1-1; 10 bases line up with TRBD1. Unmatched junction bases numbered 2, after V lost 2 bases and J lost 2 bases. The CDR3 spans 15 residues. CDR1 and CDR2 from the germline V gene are SGHAT and FQDESV (reference sequence). The CDR3 sequence: CASSLRTGGNTEAFF. For the CDR3, the DNA is TGTGCCAGCAGCTTACGGACAGGGGGTAACACTGAAGCTTTCTTT.

A single count supports this clone. This chain connects TRBV28 to TRBJ1-2; possible D gene TRBD1, 5 bases. Germline V gene sequence: CDR1 MDHEN, CDR2 SYDVKM. The CDR3 is 16 residues long. Trimming left V 4 bases short and J 7 bases short, with 22 bases between. The CDR3 here is CASSSPRVRGGGGYTF. CDR3 coding DNA: TGTGCCAGCAGTTCTCCCCGCGTCCGTGGGGGGGGTGGCTACACCTTC.

The chain uses TRBV7-9 and TRBJ1-1, with TRBD1 matching over 7 bases. Germline V lookup: CDR1 SEHNR, CDR2 FQNEAQ (reference sequence). Losses at the gene ends were 5 bases for V and 8 bases for J; bases not matched to a gene: 5. The CDR3 spans 12 residues. CDR3 coding DNA: TGTGCCAGCAGCGTTGGGACAGCCGAAGCTTTCTTT. This encodes CASSVGTAEAFF.

This clone was picked up one time. The V and J genes are TRBV9 and TRBJ1-2; weak D call: TRBD1 (5 bases). Trimming left V 0 bases short and J 7 bases short, with 10 bases between. Germline values: CDR1 SGDLS, CDR2 YYNGEE. The CDR3 consists of 13 residues. The CDR3 bases are TGTGCCAGCAGCGTAGACTCAACAGGTGGCTACACCTTC. Protein: CASSVDSTGGYTF. Drawing the rest from reference TRBV9 and TRBJ1-2, the complete variable domain is DSGVTQTPKHLITATGQRVTLRCSPRSGDLSVYWYQQSLDQGLQFLIQYYNGEERAKGNILERFSAQQFPDLHSELNLSSLELGDSALYFCASSVDSTGGYTFGSGTRLTVV.

The gene calls are TRBV4-2 and TRBJ2-1; 9 bases map to TRBD1. V gave up 0 bases and J gave up 7 bases; unmatched junction bases: 7. The germline CDR1 and CDR2 sequences are LGHNA and YNFKEQ. The CDR3 runs 16 residues. The CDR3 region has the DNA TGTGCCAGCAGCCAAGATATAAGGACAGGGGAAAATGAGCAGTTCTTC. Amino acid sequence: CASSQDIRTGENEQFF.

The V and J genes are TRBV30 and TRBJ2-3, with 7 bases identical to TRBD2. The CDR3 has 15 amino acids. Looked up from germline, CDR1 is GTSNPN and CDR2 is SVGIG (reference sequence). V lost 4 bases to trimming and J lost 1 base; unmatched junction nucleotides: 8. Here the CDR3 DNA reads TGTGCCTGGACCTCACTGGGGGGGGGCACAGATACGCAGTATTTT. Translated: CAWTSLGGGTDTQYF.

The chain couples TRBV5-4 to TRBJ1-1; D call uncertain. Germline CDR1 and CDR2: SGHNT and YYREEE (reference sequence). This CDR3 spans 13 amino acids. Trimming cost V 1 base and J 3 bases, with 7 bases left between them. The CDR3 sequence: CASSLLEDTEAFF. The DNA of the CDR3 is TGTGCCAGCAGCTTGCTGGAAGACACTGAAGCTTTCTTT. Drawing the rest from reference TRBV5-4 and TRBJ1-1, the complete variable domain is ETGVTQSPTHLIKTRGQQVTLRCSSQSGHNTVSWYQQALGQGPQFIFQYYREEENGRGNFPPRFSGLQFPNYSSELNVNALELDDSALYLCASSLLEDTEAFFGQGTRLTVV.

The chain employs TRBV6-1 and TRBJ2-5; D is ambiguous. The CDR3 sequence is 13 residues long. V dropped 6 bases and J dropped 2 bases, with 10 bases sitting between them. Germline-derived CDR1 and CDR2 are MNHNS and SASEGT. Here the CDR3 reads CASSSVRQETQYF. In DNA form, the CDR3 reads TGTGCCAGCAGCTCCGTCCGGCAAGAGACCCAGTACTTC.

The chain couples TRBV10-3 to TRBJ2-3; 9 bases are a match to TRBD2. The J segment lost 5 bases and the V segment lost 0 bases, leaving 3 bases of the junction unmatched. The CDR3 totals 15 residues. CDR1 and CDR2 from the germline V gene are ENHRY and SYGVKD. CDR3 amino acids: CAISESSSGEDTQYF. The CDR3 DNA sequence: TGTGCCATCAGTGAGTCTTCTAGCGGGGAAGATACGCAGTATTTT.

The chain is built from TRBV28 and TRBJ2-7, with TRBD2 as a possible D gene (6 bases). Germline V gene lookup returns CDR1 MDHEN and CDR2 SYDVKM. The V and J ends lost 10 bases and 4 bases respectively, with 20 bases between them. The CDR3 totals 14 residues. CDR3 amino acids: CAISRPGGTYEQYF. The CDR3 region has the DNA TGTGCCATTTCTCGGCCTGGCGGGACTTACGAGCAGTACTTC.

Note on this clone: Other DNA sequences in this specimen translate into the identical CDR3. The chain has TRBV28 and TRBJ1-2; D is unresolved. V lost 5 bases and J lost 8, with 12 bases in between. The length of the CDR3 is 12 residues. Germline V CDR1 and CDR2: MDHEN, SYDVKM. The CDR3 here is CASSLSPRGYTF. CDR3 bases: TGTGCCAGCAGTCTTTCGCCACGGGGCTACACCTTC.

The chain uses TRBV7-2 and TRBJ2-5; TRBD2 matches 9 bases. The CDR3 totals 15 residues. Germline CDR1 and CDR2: SGHTA and FQGNSA. V was clipped by 7 bases and J by 3 bases; unmatched bases: 9. CDR3 sequence: CASTVGGRAEETQYF. The CDR3 DNA reads as TGTGCCAGCACGGTGGGCGGGAGGGCCGAAGAGACCCAGTACTTC.

This clone has a single count. The chain couples TRBV9 to TRBJ2-2; TRBD2 matches at 9 bases. Germline trimming cut 0 bases from V and 4 bases from J; bases unmatched to any gene: 1. The CDR3 sequence is 15 residues long. From germline, CDR1 is SGDLS and CDR2 YYNGEE. For the CDR3, the DNA is TGTGCCAGCAGCGTAGTGCGGGAGGGCACCGGGGAGCTGTTTTTT. Translation: CASSVVREGTGELFF.

This chain joins TRBV10-2 and TRBJ2-1; D gene uncertain. CDR3 length: 11 residues. Trimming took off 5 bases at V and 5 bases at J, with 4 bases between the two ends. Germline loops: CDR1 WSHSY, CDR2 SAAADI. The CDR3 nucleotides are TGCGCCAGCAGTCGGGACAATGAGCAGTTCTTC. It codes for CASSRDNEQFF.

The chain's CDR3 is CASSFSRVAKNIQYF. The CDR3 bases are TGTGCCAGCAGTTTCTCGAGGGTAGCCAAAAACATTCAGTACTTC. The chain combines TRBV28 with TRBJ2-4, with a possible D match to TRBD2 (5 bases). The germline V and J ends were trimmed by 3 bases and 0 bases, with 9 bases remaining between them. This CDR3 is built from 15 residues. CDR1 and CDR2 from the germline V gene are MDHEN and SYDVKM.

As regards this clone: Different DNA sequences within this sample yield the same CDR3. The chain is built from TRBV18 and TRBJ2-6; D not resolved. The CDR3 covers 15 residues. V gave up 2 bases and J gave up 0 bases, with 5 bases separating them. From germline, CDR1 is KGHSH and CDR2 LQKENI. CDR3 region: CASSPLVSGANVLTF. In DNA, the CDR3 is TGTGCCAGCTCACCATTAGTCTCTGGGGCCAACGTCCTGACTTTC.